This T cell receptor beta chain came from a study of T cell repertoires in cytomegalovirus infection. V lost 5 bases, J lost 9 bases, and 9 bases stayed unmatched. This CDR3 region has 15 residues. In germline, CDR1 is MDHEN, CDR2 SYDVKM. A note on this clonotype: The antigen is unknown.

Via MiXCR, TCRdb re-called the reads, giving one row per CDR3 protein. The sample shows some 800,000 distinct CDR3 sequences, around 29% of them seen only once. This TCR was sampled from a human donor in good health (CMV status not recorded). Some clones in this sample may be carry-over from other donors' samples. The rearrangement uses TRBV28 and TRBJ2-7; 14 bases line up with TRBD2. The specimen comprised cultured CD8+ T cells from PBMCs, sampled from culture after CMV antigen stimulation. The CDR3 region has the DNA TGTGCCAGCAGTGGATCGACTAGCGGGGGGGTCTGGCAGTACGTC. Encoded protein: CASSGSTSGGVWQYV.